These T cell receptor beta chains were read from a single sample in a study of CD8 T cells in Susac syndrome. TCRdb recomputed calls from the immunoSEQ multiplex PCR reads with MiXCR, one row per CDR3 protein. The table shows about 100,000 distinct CDR3 sequences, with roughly 96% occurring only once. The specimen was CD8+ T cells from PBMCs. The receptor set was obtained from a human donor with Susac syndrome. CDR3s include the opening cysteine and the closing phenylalanine or tryptophan. A D gene is named only where the DNA matches it firmly. Size is stated for part of the rows, as once, few or many counts, or as a class when the clone is expanded.

abundance	j_gene	v_gene	d_gene	CDR3aa	CDR3nt
-	TRBJ2-5	TRBV7-3	TRBD1	CARSRGETQYF	TGTGCCAGATCCAGGGGGGAGACCCAGTACTTC
-	TRBJ2-6	TRBV29-1	-	CSVEDVSGANVLTF	TGCAGCGTTGAAGATGTTTCTGGGGCCAACGTCCTGACTTTC
-	TRBJ2-1	TRBV5-6	-	CASSRSGLAEQFF	TGTGCCAGCAGCCGAAGCGGGCTCGCTGAGCAGTTCTTC
-	TRBJ2-2	TRBV27	-	CASSPLKAGELFF	TGTGCCAGCAGTCCCTTGAAAGCAGGGGAGCTGTTTTTT
-	TRBJ2-2	TRBV24-1	TRBD2	CATSDFGTSGRPGELFF	TGTGCCACCAGTGATTTCGGGACTAGCGGGAGACCCGGGGAGCTGTTTTTT
few	TRBJ2-5	TRBV7-7	-	CASSLGAEETQYF	TGTGCTAGCAGCTTGGGGGCCGAGGAGACCCAGTACTTC
-	TRBJ2-1	TRBV7-7	-	CASSSNNEQFF	TGTGCTAGCAGCTCCAATAATGAGCAGTTCTTC
-	TRBJ1-1	TRBV29-1	-	CSVVGTNTEAFF	TGCAGCGTTGTGGGGACGAACACTGAAGCTTTCTTT
-	TRBJ2-2	TRBV20-1	-	CSASPPSGELFF	TGCAGTGCTAGCCCGCCGTCCGGGGAGCTGTTTTTT
-	TRBJ2-7	TRBV15	-	CATSERQAGEDEQYF	TGTGCCACCAGCGAACGACAGGCGGGGGAGGACGAGCAGTACTTC
-	TRBJ2-1	TRBV7-2	-	CASSFSGFEQFF	TGTGCCAGCAGCTTCTCCGGGTTTGAGCAGTTCTTC
-	TRBJ1-2	TRBV13	-	CASSLASGGYGYTF	TGTGCCAGCAGCCTGGCCAGCGGTGGCTATGGCTACACCTTC
-	TRBJ2-1	TRBV9	TRBD1	CASSVGPDRRNYNEQFF	TGTGCCAGCAGCGTAGGCCCGGACAGGAGAAATTACAATGAGCAGTTCTTC
few	TRBJ1-1	TRBV18	TRBD1	CASSPGQGNTEAFF	TGTGCCAGCTCTCCGGGACAGGGCAACACTGAAGCTTTCTTT
-	TRBJ2-5	TRBV2	-	CASRRRQVQETQYF	TGTGCCAGCAGGAGAAGACAGGTTCAAGAGACCCAGTACTTC
-	TRBJ2-5	TRBV14	TRBD1	CASTATGAGETQYF	TGTGCCAGCACCGCTACAGGGGCCGGAGAGACCCAGTACTTC
-	TRBJ2-3	TRBV27	TRBD2	CASSDHGGGDTQYF	TGTGCCAGCAGCGATCATGGGGGAGGGGATACGCAGTATTTT
-	TRBJ1-1	TRBV4-1	-	CASSQEGGKNTEAFF	TGCGCCAGCAGCCAAGAAGGTGGAAAAAACACTGAAGCTTTCTTT
-	TRBJ1-1	TRBV5-1	TRBD1	CASSRTTGGETEAFF	TGCGCCAGCAGCCGCACGACAGGGGGCGAGACTGAAGCTTTCTTT
-	TRBJ2-5	TRBV28	-	CASSLVPRETQYF	TGTGCCAGCAGTTTGGTCCCACGGGAGACCCAGTACTTC
-	TRBJ2-1	TRBV14	TRBD1	CASSQGGPGQGRNEQFF	TGTGCCAGCAGCCAAGGAGGACCGGGACAGGGAAGGAATGAGCAGTTCTTC
-	TRBJ1-2	TRBV28	-	CASRQGTYGYTF	TGTGCCAGCAGGCAGGGTACCTATGGCTACACCTTC
once	TRBJ1-1	TRBV2	-	CASSDDRLKNTEAFF	TGTGCCAGCAGTGACGACAGGTTGAAGAACACTGAAGCTTTCTTT
-	TRBJ2-7	TRBV20-1	-	CSASRQGKSSYEQYF	TGCAGTGCTAGTCGGCAGGGTAAATCCTCCTACGAGCAGTACTTC
-	TRBJ2-5	TRBV11-2	-	CASTSNSQETQYF	TGTGCCAGCACAAGTAACAGTCAAGAGACCCAGTACTTC
-	TRBJ2-1	TRBV29-1	TRBD2	CSVWTSFSGVDSYNEQFF	TGCAGCGTTTGGACTAGCTTCTCGGGGGTGGACTCCTACAATGAGCAGTTCTTC
-	TRBJ2-5	TRBV20-1	TRBD2	CSAPHRDYSQETQYF	TGCAGTGCTCCGCACCGGGACTACTCACAAGAGACCCAGTACTTC
-	TRBJ2-7	TRBV20-1	-	CSARDLTGDTHEQYF	TGCAGTGCTAGAGATCTAACGGGGGACACCCACGAGCAGTACTTC
-	TRBJ2-1	TRBV9	-	CASSVTPRDEQFF	TGTGCCAGCAGCGTAACCCCCAGGGATGAGCAGTTCTTC
-	TRBJ2-1	TRBV10-3	TRBD1	CAMSGTGDYNEQFF	TGTGCCATGTCCGGGACAGGGGACTACAATGAGCAGTTCTTC
-	TRBJ2-1	TRBV6-5	-	CASRPGHDNEQFF	TGTGCCAGCAGACCGGGACATGACAATGAGCAGTTCTTC
-	TRBJ2-5	TRBV5-6	TRBD2	CASEAGGPFGQETQYF	TGTGCCTCCGAAGCGGGGGGACCGTTCGGACAAGAGACCCAGTACTTC
-	TRBJ2-7	TRBV20-1	-	CSADEPAGVEQYF	TGCAGTGCTGATGAGCCCGCCGGGGTGGAGCAGTACTTC
-	TRBJ2-1	TRBV28	TRBD2	CASRTSGVNYNEQFF	TGTGCCAGCAGGACTAGCGGAGTGAATTACAATGAGCAGTTCTTC
few	TRBJ2-1	TRBV5-1	TRBD1	CASSLDRGDEQFF	TGCGCCAGCAGCTTAGACAGGGGAGATGAGCAGTTCTTC
-	TRBJ2-1	TRBV25-1	-	CASSDVGIDAGQGDGEQFF	TGTGCCAGCAGTGACGTAGGTATAGACGCGGGGCAGGGCGACGGGGAGCAGTTCTTC
-	TRBJ1-5	TRBV4-1	-	CASSQDGDRNFQPQHF	TGCGCCAGCAGCCAAGATGGAGACAGGAACTTTCAGCCCCAGCATTTT
-	TRBJ2-1	TRBV20-1	TRBD2	CSAIRGSSYNEQFF	TGCAGTGCTATTCGCGGGAGCTCCTACAATGAGCAGTTCTTC
-	TRBJ2-7	TRBV20-1	-	CSASWDTSYEQYF	TGCAGTGCTAGTTGGGACACCTCCTACGAGCAGTACTTC
-	TRBJ1-2	TRBV13	-	CASTANGYTF	TGTGCCAGCACGGCTAACGGCTACACCTTC
-	TRBJ2-7	TRBV27	-	CASSPSVDSSYEQYF	TGTGCCAGCAGTCCCTCGGTTGACAGTTCCTACGAGCAGTACTTC
-	TRBJ2-2	TRBV29-1	-	CSQEDDTGELFF	TGCAGCCAAGAGGACGACACCGGGGAGCTGTTTTTT
-	TRBJ2-1	TRBV27	TRBD2	CASSYASGTNNEQFF	TGTGCCAGCAGTTACGCTAGCGGGACAAACAATGAGCAGTTCTTC
once	TRBJ2-3	TRBV5-1	-	CASSLPTDTQYF	TGCGCCAGCAGCTTACCCACAGATACGCAGTATTTT
once	TRBJ1-5	TRBV27	-	CASSSLTGPRHF	TGTGCCAGCAGTTCCTTGACAGGACCCCGGCATTTT
-	TRBJ2-5	TRBV6-1	-	CASSLQSETQYF	TGTGCCAGCAGTCTCCAAAGCGAGACCCAGTACTTC
few	TRBJ2-6	TRBV6-2/TRBV6-3	-	CASSGGSGANVLTF	TGTGCCAGCAGTGGGGGCTCTGGGGCCAACGTCCTGACTTTC
-	TRBJ1-1	TRBV27	TRBD1	CASSHNPGQMNTEAFF	TGTGCCAGCAGTCATAACCCGGGACAGATGAACACTGAAGCTTTCTTT
-	TRBJ2-2	TRBV12-3/TRBV12-4	-	CASSLGGPMEVLFF	TGTGCCAGCAGTTTAGGAGGCCCTATGGAGGTGCTGTTTTTT
-	TRBJ2-4	TRBV27	-	CASSLSREGAKNIQYF	TGTGCCAGCAGTTTGTCCAGGGAAGGAGCCAAAAACATTCAGTACTTC
once	TRBJ2-1	TRBV27	-	CASSLSVPYNEQFF	TGTGCCAGCAGTTTATCTGTTCCCTACAATGAGCAGTTCTTC
-	TRBJ2-4	TRBV13	-	CASSSRTMGGENIQYF	TGTGCCAGCAGCTCCCGGACCATGGGCGGCGAAAACATTCAGTACTTC
-	TRBJ2-5	TRBV6-1	-	CASSPQGEREETQYF	TGTGCCAGCAGCCCACAAGGGGAGAGGGAGGAGACCCAGTACTTC
-	TRBJ1-1	TRBV5-1	-	CASRKELNTEAFF	TGCGCCAGCAGGAAAGAGCTGAACACTGAAGCTTTCTTT
-	TRBJ2-5	TRBV3-1	TRBD2	CASSQDLSGAETQYF	TGTGCCAGCAGCCAAGATCTTAGCGGGGCCGAGACCCAGTACTTC
-	TRBJ2-3	TRBV7-9	-	CASLQSEGEMADTQYF	TGTGCCAGCCTCCAATCGGAGGGCGAAATGGCAGATACGCAGTATTTT